Sequencing of this T cell receptor (beta chain) was carried out in a study of blood T cells in healthy people across ages. Combining a sample-barcoded 5' primer with a J-beta primer mix, a second PCR ran for about 7 to 11 cycles. TCRdb re-called the 5' RACE reads through MiXCR, storing one row per CDR3 protein. The profile covers approximately 800,000 distinct CDR3 sequences, with around three fifths appearing a single time and approximately 24% taken by the ten largest. Trimming removed 4 bases from V and 6 bases from J, with 9 bases in between. Germline V CDR1 and CDR2: LGHDT, YNNKEL (reference sequence). This CDR3 contains 13 residues.

The V and J genes are TRBV3-1 and TRBJ2-2, with D tentatively TRBD1 (6 bases). The sequenced sample was blood. The source of this sequence is a man aged 40-55 years in good health. Written as DNA, the CDR3 is TGTGCCAGCAGCCCGGACAGTCCCGGGGAGCTGTTTTTT. This gives the protein CASSPDSPGELFF.